This T cell receptor beta chain is drawn from a study of cytomegalovirus exposure and HLA in healthy donors. PCR was performed using 60 Vbeta and 13 Jbeta primers. Method: immunoSEQ multiplex PCR; TCRdb's copy keeps in-frame clones and lacks some. Of roughly 120,000 clones detected, 60% to 85% appear once; the ten largest clones hold approximately 1%. Germline V CDR1 and CDR2: SGHRS, YFSETQ. This CDR3 spans 16 amino acids. V trimming: 0 bases; J trimming: 6 bases; junction bases outside the gene matches: 8. This clonotype was obtained from a human donor in good health. The genes are TRBV5-1 and TRBJ2-1, with 8 positions matching TRBD1. Sample: PBMCs. In DNA, the CDR3 is TGCGCCAGCAGCTTGGCCGGGACAGGAAGAATCAATGAGCAGTTCTTC. This codes for CASSLAGTGRINEQFF.